What follows is one TCR beta chain and its context. Antigen unknown. This could be a read error, since a much larger clone is one nucleotide away. The germline gives CDR1 SGHVS, CDR2 FNYEAQ. The CDR3 contains 15 residues. Trimming removed 7 bases at V and 7 bases at J, with 23 bases between. The sample belongs to a study of tumor and adjacent non-tumor tissue in lung cancer. Looking at the study overall: Patients were aged about 30 to 76, 9 to 10 men and about five women, stage I to III. Samples averaged approximately 3.9 million productive TCRbeta reads each.

Three rounds of nested PCR, following a modified ARM-PCR protocol, produced the TCRbeta library. From the multiplex PCR reads, TCRdb called clonotypes with MiXCR, one entry per CDR3 protein. The sample has some 100,000 distinct CDR3 sequences, roughly 78% seen once; the top ten hold about 29%. No cell sorting was done before RNA was extracted from the tissue. More than 3 cm separated this lung sample from the edge of the tumor. Donors were chemotherapy-naive, newly diagnosed lung cancer surgical patients in China, August–late 2014. Findings of the study overall: Patients with more diverse tumor TCRs had worse survival.

The receptor comes from a man between 60 and 75 years old with small cell lung cancer. The sample was distant non-tumor lung tissue. V is TRBV7-6 and J is TRBJ2-7; either TRBD1 or TRBD2 may supply D (6 bases each). The DNA for the CDR3 is TGTGCCAGCAACCCCACAGGGTCGGGAGCTCGGGAGCAGTACTTC. It is translated as CASNPTGSGAREQYF.